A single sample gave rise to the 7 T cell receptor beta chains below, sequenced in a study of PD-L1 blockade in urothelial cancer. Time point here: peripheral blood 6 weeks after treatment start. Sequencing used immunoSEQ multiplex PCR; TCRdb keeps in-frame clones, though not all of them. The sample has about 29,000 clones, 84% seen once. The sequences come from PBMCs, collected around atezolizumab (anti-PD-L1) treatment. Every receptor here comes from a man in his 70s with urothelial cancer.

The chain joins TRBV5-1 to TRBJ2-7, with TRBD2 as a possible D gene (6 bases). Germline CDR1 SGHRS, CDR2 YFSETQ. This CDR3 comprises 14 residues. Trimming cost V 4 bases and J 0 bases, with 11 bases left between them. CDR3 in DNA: TGCGCCAGCAGCCGGCGGGGCCCCTCCTACGAGCAGTACTTC. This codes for CASSRRGPSYEQYF.

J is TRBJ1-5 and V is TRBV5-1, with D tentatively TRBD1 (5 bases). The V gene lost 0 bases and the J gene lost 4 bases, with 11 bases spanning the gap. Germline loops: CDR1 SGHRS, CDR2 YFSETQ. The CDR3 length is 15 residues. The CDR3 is CASSLGQGWNQPQHF. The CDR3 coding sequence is TGCGCCAGCAGCTTGGGGCAGGGATGGAATCAGCCCCAGCATTTT.

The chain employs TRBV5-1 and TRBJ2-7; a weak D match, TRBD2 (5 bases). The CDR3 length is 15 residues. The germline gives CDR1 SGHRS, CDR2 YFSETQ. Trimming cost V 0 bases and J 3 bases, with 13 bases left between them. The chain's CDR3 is CASSLAPPGNYEQYF. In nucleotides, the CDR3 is TGCGCCAGCAGCTTGGCCCCGCCGGGAAACTACGAGCAGTACTTC.

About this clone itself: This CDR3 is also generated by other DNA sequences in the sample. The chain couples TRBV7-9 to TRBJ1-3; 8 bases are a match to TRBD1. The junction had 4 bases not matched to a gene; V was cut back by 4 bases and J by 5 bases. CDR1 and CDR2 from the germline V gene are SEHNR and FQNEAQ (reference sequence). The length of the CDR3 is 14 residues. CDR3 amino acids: CASSSDRGRNTIYF. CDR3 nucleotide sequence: TGTGCCAGCAGCTCTGACAGGGGTCGAAACACCATATATTTT.

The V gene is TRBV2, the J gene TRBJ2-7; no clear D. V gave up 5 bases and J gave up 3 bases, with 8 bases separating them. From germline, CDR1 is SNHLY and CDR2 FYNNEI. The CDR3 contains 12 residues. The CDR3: CASSRVDYEQYF. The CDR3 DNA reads TGTGCCAGCAGTCGGGTTGACTACGAGCAGTACTTC.

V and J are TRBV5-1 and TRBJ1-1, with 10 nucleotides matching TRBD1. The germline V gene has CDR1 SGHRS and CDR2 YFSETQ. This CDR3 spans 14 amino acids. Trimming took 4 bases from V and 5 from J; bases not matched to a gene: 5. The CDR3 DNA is TGCGCCAGCAGCCGGGACAGGGGAGGGACTGAAGCTTTCTTT. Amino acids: CASSRDRGGTEAFF.

In nucleotides, the CDR3 is TGTGCCAGCAGCCAGCTGGGACAGGGTGGAAGAGTGGCTTTCTTT. Its translation: CASSQLGQGGRVAFF. V is TRBV14 and J is TRBJ1-1, with 9 bases matching TRBD1. Germline-derived CDR1 and CDR2 are SGHDN and FVKESK. The CDR3 contains 15 residues. J was trimmed by 11 bases and V by 3 bases; bases with no gene match: 13. Supplemented by reference TRBV14 and TRBJ1-1, the full variable domain reads EAGVTQFPSHSVIEKGQTVTLRCDPISGHDNLYWYRRVMGKEIKFLLHFVKESKQDESGMPNNRFLAERTGGTYSTLKVQPAELEDSGVYFCASSQLGQGGRVAFFGQGTRLTVV.